The entry below describes one TCR beta chain. Its antigen remains unknown. CDR1 and CDR2 from the germline V gene are SQVTM and ANQGSEA. The CDR3 runs 12 residues. The V end lost 4 bases, the J end lost 2 bases, and 9 bases lay between the germline ends. The entry originates in a study of CD8+ T cells in alopecia areata. The wider study: In an open-label trial, patients got 5 to 10 mg tofacitinib twice daily. Study observations and caveats: Scalp clonality and expanded CD8+ clones among the top 100 showed significant decreases with tofacitinib.

As to treatment: oral pan-JAK inhibitor, 5-10 mg twice daily. The study team obtained lesional scalp punch biopsies and peripheral blood from alopecia areata patients. In each case, RNA was isolated and then reverse transcribed into cDNA as the sequencing template. Method: immunoSEQ multiplex PCR; TCRdb's copy keeps in-frame clones and lacks some. The table includes approximately 160,000 clones, 50% to 65% detected once. The origin of this receptor is a human donor with alopecia areata. This chain joins TRBV29-1 and TRBJ2-7; tentative D call: TRBD1 (6 bases). The sequencing here drew on CD4+ T cells sorted from blood, taken at week 24, from a patient treated with tofacitinib. CDR3 bases: TGCAGCGTTGTGACAGGTCCCTACGAGCAGTACTTC. This encodes CSVVTGPYEQYF.